This is a list of T cell receptor beta chains from one sample in a study of shared T cell receptors in the human thymus. The protocol was immunoSEQ multiplex PCR, while the TCRdb copy is restricted to in-frame clones and leaves out a portion. The sample records 500,000 to 750,000 clones, approximately 90% being singletons. These data also formed part of another study, on human thymus T cells.

The sample taken for sequencing was thymocytes. Receptors originate from a boy in the first two years of life with a congenital heart defect. The CDR3 runs from the conserved cysteine through the conserved F or W. Each record gives: J gene, V gene, CDR3 protein.

j_gene: TRBJ1-5
v_gene: TRBV19
CDR3aa: CASSIDPWGGQPQHF

j_gene: TRBJ2-3
v_gene: TRBV28
CDR3aa: CASSRDFGPVPYTQYF

j_gene: TRBJ2-5
v_gene: TRBV4-1
CDR3aa: CASSQDAQRRGTQYF

j_gene: TRBJ2-7
v_gene: TRBV11-2
CDR3aa: CASSPFLAGGSYEQYF

j_gene: TRBJ1-4
v_gene: TRBV27
CDR3aa: CASRGRDSPLGTTNEKLFF

j_gene: TRBJ2-5
v_gene: TRBV5-5
CDR3aa: CASSPGTSDWETQYF

j_gene: TRBJ2-7
v_gene: TRBV10-1
CDR3aa: CASSEFTAGGLYEQYF

j_gene: TRBJ2-7
v_gene: TRBV14
CDR3aa: CASSQGDEQRGSYEQYF

j_gene: TRBJ2-1
v_gene: TRBV28
CDR3aa: CASDTGGLAGGPVDSYNEQFF

j_gene: TRBJ2-1
v_gene: TRBV6-4
CDR3aa: CASTVRGHEQFF

j_gene: TRBJ2-7
v_gene: TRBV28
CDR3aa: CASSSRGTGFSYEQYF

j_gene: TRBJ2-2
v_gene: TRBV4-3
CDR3aa: CASSQSPPDRADGELFF

j_gene: TRBJ1-1
v_gene: TRBV27
CDR3aa: CASSSSTQAMNTEAFF

j_gene: TRBJ2-7
v_gene: TRBV30
CDR3aa: CAWSVPRTGGHEQYF

j_gene: TRBJ1-4
v_gene: TRBV5-1
CDR3aa: CASSLAGGEEEKLFF

j_gene: TRBJ1-2
v_gene: TRBV28
CDR3aa: CASSLKVRGQDYGYTF

j_gene: TRBJ2-3
v_gene: TRBV6-5
CDR3aa: CASSGLAGSTDTQYF

j_gene: TRBJ1-4
v_gene: TRBV14
CDR3aa: CASSQERSTNEKLFF

j_gene: TRBJ2-7
v_gene: TRBV11-2
CDR3aa: CASSLAFRQGFSYEQYF

j_gene: TRBJ2-7
v_gene: TRBV11-2
CDR3aa: CASSLGPPRGPYEQYF

j_gene: TRBJ1-1
v_gene: TRBV14
CDR3aa: CASSQDAHSGPGGPTEAFF

j_gene: TRBJ1-2
v_gene: TRBV5-4
CDR3aa: CASSLEAGTVNYGYTF

j_gene: TRBJ2-1
v_gene: TRBV29-1
CDR3aa: CSFSGSLSYNEQFF

j_gene: TRBJ1-1
v_gene: TRBV4-3
CDR3aa: CASSQGQKTEAFF

j_gene: TRBJ2-7
v_gene: TRBV9
CDR3aa: CASSVDSSYEQYF

j_gene: TRBJ1-2
v_gene: TRBV18
CDR3aa: CASSPEGGEDYGYTF

j_gene: TRBJ2-5
v_gene: TRBV6-6
CDR3aa: CASSVLDPREQYF

j_gene: TRBJ2-3
v_gene: TRBV7-6
CDR3aa: CASSLAVGGGRGTDTQYF

j_gene: TRBJ2-5
v_gene: TRBV25-1
CDR3aa: CASMPHTYRETQYF

j_gene: TRBJ1-2
v_gene: TRBV7-2
CDR3aa: CASSLAGPGRDVGNYGYTF

j_gene: TRBJ2-1
v_gene: TRBV7-9
CDR3aa: CASSASTGGIGNEQFF

j_gene: TRBJ2-3
v_gene: TRBV5-4
CDR3aa: CASSLVGTSGPSTDTQYF

j_gene: TRBJ1-2
v_gene: TRBV6-1
CDR3aa: CASSEAKETGKRSYTF

j_gene: TRBJ2-1
v_gene: TRBV15
CDR3aa: CATSRGQGLTYNEQFF

j_gene: TRBJ2-1
v_gene: TRBV30
CDR3aa: CACPTGLAGLSWQFF

j_gene: TRBJ2-7
v_gene: TRBV20-1
CDR3aa: CSAGQNYEQYF

j_gene: TRBJ2-6
v_gene: TRBV4-3
CDR3aa: CASSQEDRSSGANVLTF

j_gene: TRBJ2-5
v_gene: TRBV4-2
CDR3aa: CASSQEAGVAGDVETQYF

j_gene: TRBJ2-1
v_gene: TRBV4-2
CDR3aa: CASSQDAPYRSYNEQFF

j_gene: TRBJ2-3
v_gene: TRBV7-2
CDR3aa: CASSLVGADTQYF

j_gene: TRBJ2-6
v_gene: TRBV30
CDR3aa: CARDSSGANVLTF

j_gene: TRBJ2-7
v_gene: TRBV11-2
CDR3aa: CASSFPWTSAWYEQYF

j_gene: TRBJ2-7
v_gene: TRBV12-2
CDR3aa: CASRHDRSYEQYF

j_gene: TRBJ1-5
v_gene: TRBV28
CDR3aa: CASSPTDRVGGNQPQHF

j_gene: TRBJ2-6
v_gene: TRBV30
CDR3aa: CAWSVTGSHLSSGSGANVLTF

j_gene: TRBJ1-5
v_gene: TRBV7-9
CDR3aa: CASSLGGSSNQPQHF

j_gene: TRBJ2-3
v_gene: TRBV27
CDR3aa: CASSPIGGVTDTQYF

j_gene: TRBJ2-7
v_gene: TRBV2
CDR3aa: CASSLAGITYEQYF

j_gene: TRBJ2-5
v_gene: TRBV10-3
CDR3aa: CAISEFPVNQETQYF

j_gene: TRBJ2-1
v_gene: TRBV30
CDR3aa: CAWSGPSPSGRDVDEQFF

j_gene: TRBJ2-5
v_gene: TRBV7-8
CDR3aa: CASSFRDRGETQYF

j_gene: TRBJ2-7
v_gene: TRBV4-3
CDR3aa: CASSQERETSGRSYEQYF

j_gene: TRBJ2-2
v_gene: TRBV7-6
CDR3aa: CASSLREAGGVAGPGTGELFF

j_gene: TRBJ2-1
v_gene: TRBV6-5
CDR3aa: CASSKGGGEYNEQFF

j_gene: TRBJ1-1
v_gene: TRBV5-1
CDR3aa: CASSLGQGVFMNTEAFF

j_gene: TRBJ2-2
v_gene: TRBV30
CDR3aa: CAWSTSGGTGELFF

j_gene: TRBJ2-2
v_gene: TRBV4-3
CDR3aa: CASSEEGPTGELFF

j_gene: TRBJ1-2
v_gene: TRBV11-2
CDR3aa: CASSLAGQGCNYGYTF

j_gene: TRBJ1-1
v_gene: TRBV28
CDR3aa: CASSFSGGKGYTEAFF

j_gene: TRBJ2-7
v_gene: TRBV7-2
CDR3aa: CASSHGGEQYF